One and the same sample provided the 24 T cell receptor beta chains below, sequenced in a study of T cells in women clearing cervical HPV infection. Using immunoSEQ multiplex PCR, the repertoire was profiled, and TCRdb retains in-frame clones only, with some absent. The sample holds 18,000 or so clones. The sample was blood buffy coat. Receptors were obtained from a woman between 18 and 75 years old with a cervical HPV16 infection that either progressed to CIN3+ or cleared (not recorded which).

As for this clone: With the read ending 3 residues before the CDR3 end, the germline J gene is used to fill in that end. This chain uses TRBV4-1 with TRBJ2-5; 9 bases fit TRBD1. The germline V gene encodes CDR1 MGHRA and CDR2 YSYEKL. CDR3 length equals 15 residues. After removal of 3 bases from V and 3 bases from J, the junction contained 5 bases not matched to a gene. CDR3 protein: CASSHWWTGEETQYF. CDR3 bases read: TGCGCCAGCAGCCATTGGTGGACAGGGGAAGAGACC.

To note about this clone: The sequence runs out 3 residues before the end of the CDR3; the remainder is reconstructed from the germline J gene. This rearrangement joins TRBV20-1 to TRBJ1-4; D ambiguous. Between the trimmed V and J ends, which lost 2 bases and 2 bases, there was a span of 21 bases. The CDR3 covers 18 residues. Germline V lookup: CDR1 DFQATT, CDR2 SNEGSKA (reference sequence). The CDR3 spells CSARYPHHEYGTNEKLFF. The DNA read from the CDR3 is TGCAGTGCTAGATACCCACACCATGAATACGGGACTAATGAAAAA.

In regard to this clone: Sequencing ends 3 residues short of the CDR3 end; the germline J gene provides the rest. The rearrangement uses TRBV19 and TRBJ1-1; 10 bases match TRBD1. The J segment lost 4 bases and the V segment lost 1 base, leaving 0 bases of the junction unmatched. From germline, CDR1 is LNHDA and CDR2 SQIVND (reference sequence). The CDR3 is 14 amino acids. CDR3 DNA (partial): TGTGCCAGTAGTATAGGGGACAGGGGCACTGAA. Its protein is CASSIGDRGTE. In full, the CDR3 is CASSIGDRGTEAFF.

A note on this clone: The CDR3 extends 3 residues past the end of the read, so its final part is completed from the germline J gene. The rearrangement joins TRBV19 to TRBJ1-5; D perhaps matches TRBD1 (6 bases). The V gene lost 7 bases and the J gene lost 5 bases, with 18 bases spanning the gap. Germline assignment: CDR1 LNHDA and CDR2 SQIVND (reference sequence). The CDR3 runs 15 residues. The CDR3: CASIHTGTPHQPQHF. The DNA read from the CDR3 is TGTGCCAGTATTCACACCGGGACACCCCATCAGCCC.

For this clone: Read data end 3 residues before the CDR3 end; the end is taken from the germline J gene. The chain is built from TRBV11-2 and TRBJ2-7; weak D call: TRBD2 (6 bases). Trimming removed 1 base at V and 2 bases at J, with 6 bases between. Germline V gene data show CDR1 as SGHAT and CDR2 as FQNNGV. There are 13 residues in the CDR3. The CDR3 spells CASSLAGAYEQYF. CDR3 bases read: TGTGCCAGCAGCTTAGCGGGGGCCTACGAG. Combining the CDR3 with reference TRBV11-2 and TRBJ2-7 gives the whole variable domain EAGVAQSPRYKIIEKRQSVAFWCNPISGHATLYWYQQILGQGPKLLIQFQNNGVVDDSQLPKDRFSAERLKGVDSTLKIQPAKLEDSAVYLCASSLAGAYEQYFGPGTRLTVT.

Turning to this clone: The read is 3 residues too short to cover the CDR3 end, so that end is filled in from the germline J gene. J is TRBJ1-1 and V is TRBV20-1; D unclear. V was shortened by 6 bases and J by 3 bases, with 23 bases between the two germline ends. Germline CDR1 reads DFQATT; CDR2 reads SNEGSKA (reference sequence). CDR3 length: 16 amino acids. Partial CDR3 DNA: TGCAGTGCAAGAAAACAATTTCGGAGCGGGGACACTGAA. As protein: CSARKQFRSGDTE. The whole CDR3 reads CSARKQFRSGDTEAFF.

On this clone: The sequence runs out 3 residues before the end of the CDR3; the remainder is reconstructed from the germline J gene. V is TRBV7-2 and J is TRBJ2-1; D not certain. The CDR3 extends over 15 amino acids. Trimming left V 5 bases short and J 3 bases short, with 14 bases between. Germline values: CDR1 SGHTA, CDR2 FQGNSA. The chain's CDR3 is CASSLSLVSYNEQFF. CDR3 DNA (partial): TGTGCCAGCAGCCTTAGCCTAGTGAGCTACAATGAG.

Comments on this clone: Read sequence stops 3 residues before the CDR3 end, and the germline J gene provides the missing end. The chain employs TRBV14 and TRBJ2-5; no reliable D call. Germline V gives CDR1 SGHDN, CDR2 FVKESK. V was pared by 1 base and J by 7 bases, with 10 bases between. The CDR3 is made up of 13 amino acids. The CDR3 sequence: CASSQATTGTQYF. CDR3 DNA (partial): TGTGCCAGCAGCCAAGCTACCACTGGGACC. Full variable domain (remainder filled in from reference TRBV14 and TRBJ2-5): EAGVTQFPSHSVIEKGQTVTLRCDPISGHDNLYWYRRVMGKEIKFLLHFVKESKQDESGMPNNRFLAERTGGTYSTLKVQPAELEDSGVYFCASSQATTGTQYFGPGTRLLVL.

Details on this clone: The CDR3 end lies 3 residues beyond the end of the read and is filled in from the germline J gene. The chain couples TRBV9 to TRBJ1-2, with D unclear. This CDR3 is built from 17 residues. Trimming left V 4 bases short and J 0 bases short, with 19 bases between. Looked up from germline, CDR1 is SGDLS and CDR2 is YYNGEE. CDR3: CASSPGGIRQANYGYTF. The DNA read from the CDR3 is TGTGCCAGCAGCCCCGGCGGGATACGACAAGCTAACTATGGC.

With respect to this clone: The read terminates 3 residues ahead of where the CDR3 ends, so the germline J gene completes it. The chain joins TRBV25-1 to TRBJ2-3, with D maybe TRBD1 (6 bases). This CDR3 has 16 residues. Germline CDR1 MGHDK, CDR2 SYGVNS. Between the trimmed V and J ends, which lost 5 bases and 1 base, there was a span of 16 bases. Partial CDR3 DNA: TGTGCCAGCAGTACCAATAGGGGGAAAGGCACAGATACG. Translated, it gives CASSTNRGKGTDT. The CDR3, in full, reads CASSTNRGKGTDTQYF.

Concerning this clone: Coverage ceases 3 residues before the CDR3 finishes, and the germline J gene fills in the end. This sequence joins TRBV7-6 and TRBJ1-2; weak D call: TRBD1 (5 bases). CDR3 length: 16 amino acids. In germline, CDR1 is SGHVS, CDR2 FNYEAQ. CDR3 amino acids: CASSLASGLDTDTYTF. CDR3 bases read: TGTGCCAGCAGCTTAGCCTCCGGTCTGGACACAGATACC.

Points on this clone: With the read ending 3 residues before the CDR3 end, the germline J gene is used to fill in that end. V gene TRBV7-9 combines with J gene TRBJ2-4; D possibly corresponds to TRBD2 (7 bases). The CDR3 length is 14 residues. CDR1 and CDR2 (germline): SEHNR, FQNEAQ (reference sequence). The CDR3 sequence: CASSFIPGDYGQYF. The sequenced part of the CDR3 DNA is TGTGCCAGCAGCTTTATCCCAGGGGACTATGGT.

A remark on this clone: With the read ending 3 residues before the CDR3 end, the germline J gene is used to fill in that end. This chain joins TRBV27 and TRBJ1-2, with D uncertain. CDR1 is MNHEY and CDR2 is SMNVEV in the germline V gene (reference sequence). The CDR3 spans 13 residues. The CDR3 here is CASSIKRNYEYTF. The sequenced CDR3 bases are TGTGCCAGCAGTATCAAGCGGAACTACGAG.

As concerns this clone: The read terminates 3 residues before the CDR3 end, so the remaining end is supplied by the germline J gene. This rearrangement joins TRBV19 to TRBJ1-4; D gene unclear. The CDR3 contains 15 residues. V was pared by 5 bases and J by 0 bases, with 10 bases between. Germline V gene sequence: CDR1 LNHDA, CDR2 SQIVND (reference sequence). The DNA read from the CDR3 is TGTGCCAGTAGTCCCAGGTCGGCAACTAATGAAAAA. Translation: CASSPRSATNEK. The complete CDR3 reads CASSPRSATNEKLFF.

The sequenced CDR3 bases are TGCAGTCCCGAAGTAAGCGCAGATACG. It translates to CSPEVSADT. In full, the CDR3 is CSPEVSADTQYF. The chain recombines TRBV20-1 with TRBJ2-3; unclear D gene. The read halts 3 residues ahead of the CDR3 end, with the missing end drawn from the germline J gene. V dropped 8 bases and J dropped 4 bases, with 13 bases sitting between them. CDR3 length: 12 residues. CDR1 is DFQATT and CDR2 is SNEGSKA in the germline V gene (reference sequence).

A remark on this clone: Sequencing ends 3 residues short of the CDR3 end; the germline J gene provides the rest. The V call is TRBV5-1, the J call TRBJ1-1, with a possible D match to TRBD1 (6 bases). CDR1 SGHRS and CDR2 YFSETQ come from the germline V gene. Trimming shortened V by 5 bases and J by 5 bases, and 19 bases separated the two germline ends. This CDR3 is built from 15 residues. The CDR3 sequence: CASRGRGGGWTEAFF. The CDR3 bases that were read are TGCGCCAGCAGAGGGCGAGGGGGGGGCTGGACTGAA.

A word on this clone: At one of its ends the junction is not consistent with the germline gene, which may arise from a read error. The read ends 3 residues early relative to the CDR3; the germline J gene fills the gap. This sequence joins TRBV20-1 and TRBJ2-2; TRBD1 aligns across 8 bases. Germline V gene sequence: CDR1 DFQATT, CDR2 SNEGSKA (reference sequence). This CDR3 is built from 17 residues. The CDR3: CSARDSRQGLNTGKLFF. The sequenced CDR3 bases are TGCAGCGCTAGGGACTCTAGACAGGGGCTGAACACCGGGAAG.

As concerns this clone: The read gets to within 3 residues of the CDR3 end, and the germline J gene fills in the rest. The V gene is TRBV23-1, the J gene TRBJ2-1; maybe TRBD1 (6 bases). TRBV23-1 is treated as an ORF (open reading frame) with a function not yet certain. Trimming removed 9 bases at V and 3 bases at J, with 27 bases between. The CDR3 loop spans 18 amino acids. CDR3 DNA, as far as it was read: TGCGCCAGTCGCGCGGCAGTTATGCCAGGGGACATCTACAATGAG. Translating gives CASRAAVMPGDIYNE. The full CDR3 protein is CASRAAVMPGDIYNEQFF.

Worth noting for this clone: Read data end 3 residues before the CDR3 end; the end is taken from the germline J gene. V usage is TRBV18 and J usage is TRBJ2-1; D unresolved. CDR1 is KGHSH, CDR2 LQKENI, per germline. CDR3 size: 13 residues. Trimming left V 3 bases short and J 9 bases short, with 12 bases between. The CDR3 here is CASSPNDGGEQFF. CDR3 DNA (partial): TGTGCCAGCTCACCGAACGACGGCGGTGAG.

For this clone: The read ends 3 residues shy of where the CDR3 ends; the end is completed using the germline J gene. The V gene is TRBV5-4, the J gene TRBJ1-6, with D maybe TRBD1 (5 bases). The V gene's germline CDR1 is SGHNT and CDR2 YYREEE (reference sequence). This CDR3 comprises 15 residues. V was pared by 1 base and J by 3 bases, with 8 bases between. The CDR3 loop reads CASSLMGGYNSPLHF. CDR3 DNA, as far as it was read: TGTGCCAGCAGCTTGATGGGGGGCTATAATTCACCC.

Note on this clone: From the germline J gene comes the end of the CDR3, since the read stops 3 residues before it. The rearrangement joins TRBV10-2 to TRBJ2-7; 9 nucleotides line up with TRBD1. CDR1 is WSHSY and CDR2 is SAAADI in the germline V gene. The CDR3 runs 16 residues. V gave up 6 bases and J gave up 3 bases; unmatched junction bases: 12. The sequenced CDR3 bases are TGCGCCAGCAGCGATAGCTGGGGACAGGGAAACTACGAG. Its translation is CASSDSWGQGNYE. The complete CDR3 reads CASSDSWGQGNYEQYF.

Frequency places this clone as medium-sized. The CDR3 end falls 3 residues outside the read, so it is completed with the germline J gene. The chain is built from TRBV7-9 and TRBJ2-5; no firm D call. The V gene lost 0 bases and the J gene lost 1 base, with 6 bases spanning the gap. The CDR3 totals 14 residues. Germline CDR1 SEHNR, CDR2 FQNEAQ (reference sequence). The CDR3 DNA, read in part, is TGTGCCAGCAGCTTAGCGGCAGGCCAAGAGACC. This translates into CASSLAAGQET. The entire CDR3 protein is CASSLAAGQETQYF.

For this clone: One end of the junction does not line up with germline, which may come from a read error. The CDR3 sequence: CASSQDKYGGTGELFF. The sequenced CDR3 bases are TGCGCCAGCAGCCAAGATAAGTACGGCGGCACCGGGGAG. This sequence joins TRBV4-2 and TRBJ2-2; D remains unclear. The CDR3 goes on 3 residues after the read ends, and that part is filled in from the germline J gene. CDR3 length: 16 residues. Germline V gene lookup returns CDR1 LGHNA and CDR2 YNFKEQ.

A word on this clone: With the read ending 3 residues before the CDR3 end, the germline J gene is used to fill in that end. V and J are TRBV20-1 and TRBJ1-5; 9 bases match TRBD1. The CDR3 consists of 12 residues. The V gene's germline CDR1 is DFQATT and CDR2 SNEGSKA (reference sequence). J lost 7 bases, V lost 6 bases, and 4 bases had no gene match. The chain's CDR3 is CSARQGEQPQHF. The DNA read from the CDR3 is TGCAGTGCCCGACAGGGGGAACAGCCC.